Below are 8 T cell receptor beta chains sequenced from a single sample in a study of cytomegalovirus exposure and HLA in healthy donors (TCRdb year 2017). Receptors were amplified or captured by the immunoSEQ multiplex PCR assay. For the multiplex PCR, a mixture combining 60 forward primers for TCR Vbeta segments and 13 reverse primers for TCR Jbeta segments was used. The source is immuneACCESS, and TCRdb retained only in-frame sequences with V and J called. Part of the clones is not carried over; for the studies checked, unresolved V genes explain less than half of this, and the remainder is unexplained. The table for this sample records about 55,000 clones. Approximately 10% of the sample lies in the top ten. The specimen sequenced was PBMCs. All receptors come from a man aged 50-59 years in good health and CMV-seropositive.

The J gene is TRBJ1-2, the V gene TRBV6-1; 11 bases fit TRBD1. The germline V gene has CDR1 MNHNS and CDR2 SASEGT. The CDR3 sequence is 13 residues long. The ends lost 7 bases at V and 8 bases at J; junction bases unmatched: 6. CDR3 residues: CASTRTGGAGYTF. The CDR3 DNA is TGTGCCAGCACCAGGACAGGGGGCGCAGGCTACACCTTC.

V is TRBV27 and J is TRBJ2-7, with 13 positions matching TRBD2. CDR3 length: 15 amino acids. Trimming removed 6 bases from V and 3 bases from J; junction bases left unmatched: 5. Germline CDR1 reads MNHEY; CDR2 reads SMNVEV (reference sequence). DNA for the CDR3: TGTGCCAGCAGCCCCGGGACTAGCGGGATCTACGAGCAGTACTTC. Translating it yields CASSPGTSGIYEQYF.

J is TRBJ2-1 and V is TRBV20-1; D is unresolved. Germline loops: CDR1 DFQATT, CDR2 SNEGSKA (reference sequence). V lost 3 bases and J 10 bases, leaving 10 bases between the germline ends. The CDR3 runs 11 residues. CDR3: CSASLSSEQFF. The CDR3 region has the DNA TGCAGTGCTAGCCTAAGTAGCGAGCAGTTCTTC.

The CDR3 nucleotides read TGTGCCAGCAGTGATGGCAGGGAGCAGTACTTC. Protein product: CASSDGREQYF. The gene calls are TRBV2 and TRBJ2-7; D is undetermined. This CDR3 has 11 amino acids. Trimming cost V 3 bases and J 7 bases, with 7 bases left between them. The V gene's germline CDR1 is SNHLY and CDR2 FYNNEI. Complete variable domain (other parts from reference TRBV2 and TRBJ2-7): EPEVTQTPSHQVTQMGQEVILRCVPISNHLYFYWYRQILGQKVEFLVSFYNNEISEKSEIFDDQFSVERPDGSNFTLKIRSTKLEDSAMYFCASSDGREQYFGPGTRLTVT.

The V call is TRBV29-1, the J call TRBJ2-3; D might be TRBD2 (6 bases). The CDR3 runs 14 residues. Trimming took off 6 bases at V and 0 bases at J, with 13 bases between the two ends. Germline CDR1 SQVTM, CDR2 ANQGSEA. The CDR3 DNA follows: TGCAGCGTGCGGGACGGCTGGAGCACAGATACGCAGTATTTT. It yields the protein CSVRDGWSTDTQYF.

The rearrangement joins TRBV6-6 to TRBJ2-2, with TRBD2 matching over 8 bases. The CDR3 is 14 amino acids. The germline CDR1 and CDR2 sequences are MNHNY and SVGAGI (reference sequence). V dropped 6 bases and J dropped 7; count of bases not matched to a gene: 7. The CDR3 DNA reads as TGTGCCAGCAGCCGCGGGGGGTCAATCGGGGAGCTGTTTTTT. It codes for CASSRGGSIGELFF.

The rearrangement joins TRBV5-1 to TRBJ1-1; D is ambiguous. Trimming took off 4 bases at V and 1 base at J, with 8 bases between the two ends. CDR3 length: 13 residues. From germline, CDR1 is SGHRS and CDR2 YFSETQ. CDR3 in DNA: TGCGCCAGCAGCACGCCAGGGAACACTGAAGCTTTCTTT. This sequence encodes CASSTPGNTEAFF.

The rearrangement joins TRBV7-2 to TRBJ2-7; 7 positions agree with TRBD1. The J segment lost 2 bases and the V segment lost 5 bases, leaving 9 bases of the junction unmatched. The CDR3 is 15 residues long. Germline assignment: CDR1 SGHTA and CDR2 FQGNSA. The CDR3 sequence: CASSPFLGQTYEQYF. DNA for the CDR3: TGTGCCAGCAGCCCCTTTCTGGGACAGACCTACGAGCAGTACTTC.